This TCR beta chain stems from a study of blood T cell repertoires in COVID-19. Study summary: Samples came from the United States, Italy and Spain, spanning acute and convalescent COVID-19. The cDNA or gDNA used as material had been derived from T cells, B-cell-depleted T cells, or PBMCs.

Per the germline V gene, CDR1 is SEHNR and CDR2 is FQNEAQ (reference sequence). The trim removed 5 bases at V and 4 bases at J, leaving 7 bases unmatched. The CDR3 is made up of 14 amino acids. Sequencing was performed with immunoSEQ multiplex PCR; in TCRdb, only in-frame clones are kept and a portion is missing. The top ten clones hold 8.6% of a sample with 120,000 to 150,000 clones, about 83% of them seen once. This clonotype originated in a woman between 50 and 59 years old with active or convalescent COVID-19. The sample consisted of peripheral blood. V is TRBV7-9 and J is TRBJ1-2, with 7 positions matching TRBD1. For the CDR3, the DNA is TGTGCCAGCAGCCTAGATGGGACAGCCTATGGCTACACCTTC. It translates to CASSLDGTAYGYTF.